This TCR beta chain was captured in a study of tumor and adjacent non-tumor tissue in lung cancer. Study-wide context: The cohort had about a dozen adenocarcinoma, a couple of squamous cell and 1 small cell patients. Samples averaged around 3.9 million productive TCRbeta reads each.

RNA was extracted from bulk tissue without any cell sorting. There are 15 residues in the CDR3. Germline CDR1 reads SGHVS; CDR2 reads FQNEAQ. The ends were cut back, 8 bases at V and 6 bases at J, with 22 bases in the middle. TCRbeta libraries were built with three rounds of nested PCR, modified from ARM-PCR. TCRdb recomputed calls from the multiplex PCR reads with MiXCR, one row per CDR3 protein. The data hold roughly 200,000 distinct CDR3 sequences, with approximately 74% observed a single time. A remark on this clonotype: Its antigen is as yet unknown.

Study-wide results and caveats: In normal lung, the top 100 clones were significantly more dominant than in tumor.

The TCR originated in a man between 60 and 70 years old with non-small cell lung cancer. The chain uses TRBV7-8 and TRBJ1-2; D gene ambiguous. The sample taken for sequencing was lung tumor tissue. This CDR3 is CASGSTISTVHGYTF. Here the CDR3 DNA reads TGTGCCAGCGGCTCTACAATTAGCACAGTCCATGGCTACACCTTC.